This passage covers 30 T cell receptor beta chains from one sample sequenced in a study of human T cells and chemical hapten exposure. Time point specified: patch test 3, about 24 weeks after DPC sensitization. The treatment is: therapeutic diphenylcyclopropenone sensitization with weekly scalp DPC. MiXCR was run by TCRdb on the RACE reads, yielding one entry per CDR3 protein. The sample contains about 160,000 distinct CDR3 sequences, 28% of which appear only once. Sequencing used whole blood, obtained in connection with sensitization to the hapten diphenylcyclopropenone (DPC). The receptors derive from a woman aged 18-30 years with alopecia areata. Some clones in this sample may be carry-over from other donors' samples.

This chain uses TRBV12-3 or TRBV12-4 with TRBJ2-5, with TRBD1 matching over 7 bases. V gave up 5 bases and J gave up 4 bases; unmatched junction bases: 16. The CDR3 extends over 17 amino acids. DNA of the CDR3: TGTGCCAGCAGTGCCCGAGACAGGGTAGGGTTCCGAGAGACCCAGTACTTC. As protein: CASSARDRVGFRETQYF.

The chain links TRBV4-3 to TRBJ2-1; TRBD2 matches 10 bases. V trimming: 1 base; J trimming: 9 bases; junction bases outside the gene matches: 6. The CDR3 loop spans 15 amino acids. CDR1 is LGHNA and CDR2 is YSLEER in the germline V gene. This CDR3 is CASSQGASGGLEQFF. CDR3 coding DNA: TGCGCCAGCAGCCAAGGGGCTAGCGGGGGCCTTGAGCAGTTCTTC.

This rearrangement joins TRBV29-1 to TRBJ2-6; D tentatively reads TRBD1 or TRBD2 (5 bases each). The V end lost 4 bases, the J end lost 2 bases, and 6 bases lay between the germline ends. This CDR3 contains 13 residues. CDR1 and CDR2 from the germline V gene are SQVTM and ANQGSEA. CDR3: CSVVGAGANVLTF. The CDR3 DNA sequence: TGCAGCGTTGTGGGGGCTGGGGCCAACGTCCTGACTTTC.

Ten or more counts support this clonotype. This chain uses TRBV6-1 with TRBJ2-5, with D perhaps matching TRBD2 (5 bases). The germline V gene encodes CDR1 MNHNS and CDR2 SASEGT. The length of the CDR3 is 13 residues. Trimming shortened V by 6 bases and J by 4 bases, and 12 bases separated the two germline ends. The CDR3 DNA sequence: TGTGCCAGCAGCTCAAGGACTGGAGAGACCCAGTACTTC. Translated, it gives CASSSRTGETQYF.

CDR3 protein: CSVLVAGGSSNEQFF. In DNA form, the CDR3 reads TGCAGCGTTTTAGTAGCGGGAGGTTCATCCAATGAGCAGTTCTTC. This chain joins TRBV29-1 and TRBJ2-1, with 10 nucleotides matching TRBD2. The CDR3 is made up of 15 amino acids. Looked up from germline, CDR1 is SQVTM and CDR2 is ANQGSEA. Trimming at V came to 5 bases and at J to 6 bases, leaving 10 bases not matched to a gene.

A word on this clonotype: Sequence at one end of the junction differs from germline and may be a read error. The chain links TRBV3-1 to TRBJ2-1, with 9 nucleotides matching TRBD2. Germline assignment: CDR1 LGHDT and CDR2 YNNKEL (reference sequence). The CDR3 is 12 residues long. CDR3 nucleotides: TGTGCCAGCAGCCAAAGGCTAGCGGGGCTTTCCTTC. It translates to CASSQRLAGLSF.

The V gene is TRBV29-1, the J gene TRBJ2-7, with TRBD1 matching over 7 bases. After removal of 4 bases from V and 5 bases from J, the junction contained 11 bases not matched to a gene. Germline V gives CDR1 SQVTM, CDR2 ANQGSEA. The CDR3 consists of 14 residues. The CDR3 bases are TGCAGCGTTGGCCCAACTGGGACAGCCGACGAGCAGTACTTC. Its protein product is CSVGPTGTADEQYF.

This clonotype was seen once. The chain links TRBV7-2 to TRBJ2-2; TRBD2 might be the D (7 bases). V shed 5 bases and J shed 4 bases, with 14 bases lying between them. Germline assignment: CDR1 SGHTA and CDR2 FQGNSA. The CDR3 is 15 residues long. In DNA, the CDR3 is TGTGCCAGCAGCCTCCGGGGGGCGGGCACCGGGGAGCTGTTTTTT. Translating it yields CASSLRGAGTGELFF.

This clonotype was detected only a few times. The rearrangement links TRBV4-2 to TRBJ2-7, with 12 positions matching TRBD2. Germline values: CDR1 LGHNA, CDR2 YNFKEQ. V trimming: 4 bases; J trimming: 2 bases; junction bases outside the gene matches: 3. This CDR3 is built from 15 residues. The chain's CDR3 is CASSPSSGGAYEQYF. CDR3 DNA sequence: TGTGCCAGCAGCCCCTCTAGCGGGGGGGCCTACGAGCAGTACTTC.

The CDR3 is CATGTGVLSDTQYF. In DNA form, the CDR3 reads TGTGCCACGGGGACAGGGGTTCTTTCAGATACGCAGTATTTT. The rearrangement uses TRBV6-6 and TRBJ2-3; 10 bases are shared with TRBD1. Germline V gene lookup returns CDR1 MNHNY and CDR2 SVGAGI (reference sequence). This CDR3 comprises 14 residues. V trimming: 10 bases; J trimming: 4 bases; junction bases outside the gene matches: 8.

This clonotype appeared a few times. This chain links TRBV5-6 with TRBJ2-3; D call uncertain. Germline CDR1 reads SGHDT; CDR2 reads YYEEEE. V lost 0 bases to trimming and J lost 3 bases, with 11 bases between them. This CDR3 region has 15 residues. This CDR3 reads CASSLGVGSTDTQYF. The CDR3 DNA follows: TGTGCCAGCAGCTTGGGAGTTGGTAGTACAGATACGCAGTATTTT.

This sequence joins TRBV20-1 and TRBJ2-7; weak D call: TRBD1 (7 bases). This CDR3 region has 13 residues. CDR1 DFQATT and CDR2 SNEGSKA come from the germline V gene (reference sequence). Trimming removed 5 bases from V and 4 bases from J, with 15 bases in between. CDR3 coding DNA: TGCAGTGCTGGCGGGACAGCCGATTACGAGCAGTACTTC. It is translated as CSAGGTADYEQYF.

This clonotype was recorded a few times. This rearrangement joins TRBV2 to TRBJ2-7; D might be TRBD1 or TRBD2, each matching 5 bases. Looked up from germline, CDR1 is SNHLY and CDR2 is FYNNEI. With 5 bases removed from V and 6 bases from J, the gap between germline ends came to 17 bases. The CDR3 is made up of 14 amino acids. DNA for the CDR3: TGTGCCAGCAGTAGCCGGGGCAGTACCTTCGAGCAGTACTTC. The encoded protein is CASSSRGSTFEQYF.

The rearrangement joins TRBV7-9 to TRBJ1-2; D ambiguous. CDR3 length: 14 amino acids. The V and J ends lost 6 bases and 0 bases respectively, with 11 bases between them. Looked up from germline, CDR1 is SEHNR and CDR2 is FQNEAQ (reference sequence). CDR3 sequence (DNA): TGTGCCAGCAGGTTTCAGGAAACTAACTATGGCTACACCTTC. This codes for CASRFQETNYGYTF. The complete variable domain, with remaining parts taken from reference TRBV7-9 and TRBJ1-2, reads DTGVSQNPRHKITKRGQNVTFRCDPISEHNRLYWYRQTLGQGPEFLTYFQNEAQLEKSRLLSDRFSAERPKGSFSTLEIQRTEQGDSAMYLCASRFQETNYGYTFGSGTRLTVV.

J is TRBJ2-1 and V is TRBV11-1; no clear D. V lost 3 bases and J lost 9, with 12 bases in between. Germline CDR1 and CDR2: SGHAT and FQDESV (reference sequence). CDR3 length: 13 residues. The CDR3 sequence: CASSFDTFSEQFF. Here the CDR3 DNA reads TGTGCCAGCAGCTTCGACACCTTCTCTGAGCAGTTCTTC.

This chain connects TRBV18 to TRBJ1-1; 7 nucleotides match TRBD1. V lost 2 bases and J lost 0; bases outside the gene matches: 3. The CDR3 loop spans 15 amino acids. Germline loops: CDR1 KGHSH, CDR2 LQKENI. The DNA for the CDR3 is TGTGCCAGCTCACCAGATACAGGGGTGAACACTGAAGCTTTCTTT. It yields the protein CASSPDTGVNTEAFF.

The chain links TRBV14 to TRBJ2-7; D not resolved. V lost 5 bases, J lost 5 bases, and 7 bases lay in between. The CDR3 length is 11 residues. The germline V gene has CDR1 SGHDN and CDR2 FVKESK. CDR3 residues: CASSALHEQYF. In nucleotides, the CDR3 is TGTGCCAGCAGCGCCCTCCACGAGCAGTACTTC.

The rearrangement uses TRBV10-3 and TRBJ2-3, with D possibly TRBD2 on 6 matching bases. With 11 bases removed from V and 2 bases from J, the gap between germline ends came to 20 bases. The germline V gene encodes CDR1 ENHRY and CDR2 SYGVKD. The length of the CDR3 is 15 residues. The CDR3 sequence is CASSEGAGFTDTQYF. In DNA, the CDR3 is TGTGCCTCCTCGGAGGGCGCGGGGTTCACAGATACGCAGTATTTT.

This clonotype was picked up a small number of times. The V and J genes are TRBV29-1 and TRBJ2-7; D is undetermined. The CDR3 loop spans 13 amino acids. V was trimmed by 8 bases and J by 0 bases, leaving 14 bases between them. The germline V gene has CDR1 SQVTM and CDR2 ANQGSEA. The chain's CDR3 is CSPLRQRSYEQYF. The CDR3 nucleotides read TGCAGCCCCCTCCGGCAGCGCTCCTACGAGCAGTACTTC.

In nucleotides, the CDR3 is TGTGCCAGCAGCCCACCGGGCGCCTACGAGCAGTACTTC. This codes for CASSPPGAYEQYF. This rearrangement joins TRBV7-6 to TRBJ2-7; no definite D call. V shed 5 bases and J shed 2 bases, with 10 bases lying between them. CDR1 is SGHVS and CDR2 is FNYEAQ in the germline V gene. This CDR3 has 13 residues.

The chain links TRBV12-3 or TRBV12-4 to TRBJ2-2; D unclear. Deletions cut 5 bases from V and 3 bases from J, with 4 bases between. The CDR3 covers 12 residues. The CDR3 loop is CASSAYTGELFF. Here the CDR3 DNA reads TGTGCCAGCAGTGCCTACACCGGGGAGCTGTTTTTT.

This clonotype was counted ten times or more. CDR3 loop: CASSVGDRSDEQYF. The CDR3 region has the DNA TGTGCCAGCAGCGTAGGGGACAGGAGTGACGAGCAGTACTTC. V is TRBV9 and J is TRBJ2-7; 8 bases are a match to TRBD1. Germline values: CDR1 SGDLS, CDR2 YYNGEE. The V and J ends lost 0 bases and 5 bases, in that order; junction bases with no gene match: 4. The CDR3 contains 14 residues.

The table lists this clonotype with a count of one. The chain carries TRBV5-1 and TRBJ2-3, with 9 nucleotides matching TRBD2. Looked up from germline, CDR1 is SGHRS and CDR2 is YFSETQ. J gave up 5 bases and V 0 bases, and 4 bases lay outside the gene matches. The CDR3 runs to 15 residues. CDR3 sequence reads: CASSLARGRGDTQYF. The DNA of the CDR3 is TGCGCCAGCAGCTTGGCCCGCGGGAGGGGAGATACGCAGTATTTT.

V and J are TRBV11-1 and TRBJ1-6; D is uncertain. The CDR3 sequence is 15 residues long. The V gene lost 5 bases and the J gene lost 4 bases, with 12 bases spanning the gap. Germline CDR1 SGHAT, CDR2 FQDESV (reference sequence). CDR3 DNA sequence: TGTGCCAGCAGCCCGACAATTGGATATAATTCACCCCTCCACTTT. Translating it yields CASSPTIGYNSPLHF.

The CDR3 region has the DNA TGCAGCGTAGCTTGGGGCAGAAGCTACACCTTC. Its translation is CSVAWGRSYTF. The rearrangement links TRBV29-1 to TRBJ1-2; D is possibly TRBD1 (5 bases). Trimming took 6 bases from V and 9 from J, leaving 14 bases between them. Per the germline V gene, CDR1 is SQVTM and CDR2 is ANQGSEA. The CDR3 has 11 residues.

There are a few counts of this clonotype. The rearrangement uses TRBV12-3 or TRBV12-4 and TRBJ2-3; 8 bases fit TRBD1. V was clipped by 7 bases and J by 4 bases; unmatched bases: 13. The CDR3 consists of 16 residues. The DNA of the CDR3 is TGTGCCAGCACCTCTCCCCAGGGGGCTTGGGCAGATACGCAGTATTTT. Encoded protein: CASTSPQGAWADTQYF.

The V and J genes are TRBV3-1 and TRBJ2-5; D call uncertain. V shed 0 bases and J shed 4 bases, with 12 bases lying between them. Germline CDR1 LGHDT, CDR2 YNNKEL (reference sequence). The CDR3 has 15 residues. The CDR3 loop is CASSQEPRGVETQYF. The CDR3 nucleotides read TGTGCCAGCAGCCAAGAGCCCCGCGGCGTAGAGACCCAGTACTTC.

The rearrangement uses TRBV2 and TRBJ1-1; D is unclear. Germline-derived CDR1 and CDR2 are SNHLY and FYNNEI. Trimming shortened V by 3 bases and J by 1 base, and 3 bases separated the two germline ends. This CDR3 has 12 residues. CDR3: CASSEQNTEAFF. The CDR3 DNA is TGTGCCAGCAGTGAGCAGAACACTGAAGCTTTCTTT.

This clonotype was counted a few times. The CDR3, as DNA: TGTGCCATCAGTGAGTCGAGAGGTATAGAATATGAGCAGTACTTC. It is translated as CAISESRGIEYEQYF. The genes are TRBV10-3 and TRBJ2-7; D ambiguous. The CDR3 is 15 residues long. Trimming left V 0 bases short and J 7 bases short, with 16 bases between. Germline CDR1 is ENHRY and CDR2 is SYGVKD.

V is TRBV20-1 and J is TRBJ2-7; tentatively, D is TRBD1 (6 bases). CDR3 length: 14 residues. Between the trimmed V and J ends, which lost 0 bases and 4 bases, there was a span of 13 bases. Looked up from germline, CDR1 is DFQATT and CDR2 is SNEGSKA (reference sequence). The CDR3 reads CSARDTRTVYEQYF. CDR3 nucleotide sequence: TGCAGTGCTAGAGACACCCGGACAGTATACGAGCAGTACTTC.